This note documents a single T cell receptor beta chain sequence. Its specificity is not known. The sample is drawn from a study of CD8+ T cells in alopecia areata. For the study at large: A regimen of oral tofacitinib, 5 to 10 mg twice daily, was given to treated patients.

After isolation, RNA underwent reverse transcription to generate cDNA as the sequencing template. Repertoires were generated with immunoSEQ multiplex PCR, while TCRdb's copy carries only in-frame clones and drops some. The profile covers 110,000 or so clones, with less than 70% appearing a single time and approximately 3.6% taken by the ten largest. Study outcomes and limitations: The study found tofacitinib significantly decreased scalp clonality and expanded CD8+ clones among the top 100. Many expanded lesional clones persisted in scalp and blood during tofacitinib treatment. Compared with normal scalp, lesional scalp had higher clonality and more expanded CD8+ clones.

CDR3 length: 13 residues. J lost 2 bases, V lost 6 bases, and 3 bases had no gene match. The germline CDR1 and CDR2 sequences are SNHLY and FYNNEI. Treatment indicated: oral pan-JAK inhibitor, 5-10 mg twice daily. This chain uses TRBV2 with TRBJ2-5; the match to TRBD1 covers 7 bases. Sequencing was performed on CD4+ T cells sorted from blood, taken at week 24, from a patient treated with tofacitinib. The receptor comes from a human donor with alopecia areata. CDR3 DNA: TGTGCCAGCAGCGCGGACAGGCAAGAGACCCAGTACTTC. As protein: CASSADRQETQYF. Looking up the rest from reference TRBV2 and TRBJ2-5 gives the full variable domain: EPEVTQTPSHQVTQMGQEVILRCVPISNHLYFYWYRQILGQKVEFLVSFYNNEISEKSEIFDDQFSVERPDGSNFTLKIRSTKLEDSAMYFCASSADRQETQYFGPGTRLLVL.